The rows below give T cell receptor beta chains drawn from one sample of a study of cytomegalovirus exposure and HLA in healthy donors. Using immunoSEQ multiplex PCR, the repertoire was profiled, and TCRdb retains in-frame clones only, with some absent. The sample carries hundreds of thousands of clones, less than 85% recorded once. Specimen: PBMCs. All receptors derive from a man aged 18 to 30 in good health and CMV-seronegative. The CDR3 runs from the conserved cysteine through the conserved F or W. A D gene is named only where the DNA matches it firmly. Clone size is given for some rows only: seen once, a few or many times, or a class if the clone is expanded.

d_gene	v_gene	j_gene	abundance	CDR3aa	CDR3nt
.	TRBV2	TRBJ2-7	.	CASSFQGHEQYF	TGTGCCAGCAGTTTTCAGGGCCACGAGCAGTACTTC
TRBD2	TRBV5-6	TRBJ2-5	.	CASSFGTSGREETQYF	TGTGCCAGCAGCTTCGGCACTAGCGGGAGGGAAGAGACCCAGTACTTC
.	TRBV25-1	TRBJ1-1	few	CASSRQGENTEAFF	TGTGCCAGCAGTAGACAAGGGGAGAACACTGAAGCTTTCTTT
TRBD1	TRBV19	TRBJ1-2	.	CASSIGTAGYTF	TGTGCCAGTAGTATTGGGACAGCTGGCTACACCTTC
.	TRBV7-9	TRBJ1-1	.	CASSPRGVGAEAFF	TGTGCCAGCAGCCCGCGGGGGGTGGGTGCTGAAGCTTTCTTT
TRBD1	TRBV5-6	TRBJ1-1	.	CASSLGDRLSEAFF	TGTGCCAGCAGCTTGGGGGACAGGCTCTCCGAAGCTTTCTTT
.	TRBV7-9	TRBJ1-2	.	CASSLAVLSTGNYGYTF	TGTGCCAGCAGCTTAGCGGTTCTAAGTACAGGGAACTATGGCTACACCTTC
TRBD1	TRBV10-2	TRBJ1-2	.	CASTGTAEYGYTF	TGCGCCAGCACTGGGACAGCCGAGTATGGCTACACCTTC
.	TRBV9	TRBJ2-7	.	CASSVGAGWVEQYF	TGTGCCAGCAGCGTAGGGGCAGGGTGGGTCGAGCAGTACTTC
.	TRBV6-5	TRBJ2-4	.	CASTVQGFGKNIQYF	TGTGCCAGCACCGTACAGGGATTTGGCAAAAACATTCAGTACTTC
.	TRBV18	TRBJ2-7	few	CASSPGGSGYEQYF	TGTGCCAGCTCCCCAGGAGGGAGTGGGTACGAGCAGTACTTC
TRBD1	TRBV19	TRBJ1-5	.	CASSPNTGDQPQHF	TGTGCCAGTAGTCCAAATACAGGGGACCAGCCCCAGCATTTT
.	TRBV10-3	TRBJ1-6	.	CAISESRGSNSPLHF	TGTGCCATCAGTGAGTCCAGGGGTAGTAATTCACCCCTCCACTTT
.	TRBV7-9	TRBJ2-1	.	CASSAPGTRKNEQFF	TGTGCCAGCAGCGCCCCCGGGACTCGGAAGAATGAGCAGTTCTTC
TRBD1	TRBV15	TRBJ2-7	.	CATSGQGQSYEQYF	TGTGCCACCAGCGGACAGGGCCAATCCTACGAGCAGTACTTC
TRBD2	TRBV2	TRBJ2-7	.	CASSPRGGGSYEQYF	TGTGCCAGCAGTCCCCGCGGGGGGGGGTCCTACGAGCAGTACTTC
TRBD1	TRBV2	TRBJ1-4	.	CASTPDRGDEKLFF	TGTGCCAGCACCCCGGACAGGGGGGATGAAAAACTGTTTTTT
.	TRBV2	TRBJ1-5	once	CASSGQSFWPQHF	TGTGCCAGCAGTGGGCAGTCGTTTTGGCCCCAGCATTTT
.	TRBV19	TRBJ2-7	.	CASRQTLSSYEQYF	TGTGCCAGTCGTCAGACACTTTCCTCCTACGAGCAGTACTTC
.	TRBV28	TRBJ2-7	.	CASSSRPHGLYEQYF	TGTGCCAGCAGTTCTCGGCCTCACGGACTTTACGAGCAGTACTTC
TRBD2	TRBV9	TRBJ2-1	once	CASSVNLAGVYNEQFF	TGTGCCAGCAGCGTAAACCTAGCGGGAGTATACAATGAGCAGTTCTTC
TRBD2	TRBV5-4	TRBJ2-2	few	CASSLGSGRALGGELFF	TGTGCCAGCAGCTTAGGAAGCGGGAGGGCCTTAGGCGGGGAGCTGTTTTTT
TRBD2	TRBV7-2	TRBJ2-1	once	CASSFKVLAGEMNEQFF	TGTGCCAGCAGCTTCAAAGTCCTAGCGGGAGAAATGAATGAGCAGTTCTTC
.	TRBV5-8	TRBJ2-3	.	CASRATGSITDTQYF	TGTGCCAGCAGAGCCACAGGGTCGATCACAGATACGCAGTATTTT
TRBD2	TRBV9	TRBJ2-1	.	CASSSSGSSYNEQFF	TGTGCCAGCAGCTCCAGCGGGAGCTCCTACAATGAGCAGTTCTTC
.	TRBV2	TRBJ2-5	.	CASSVRGGWEETQYF	TGTGCCAGCAGTGTTAGGGGTGGGTGGGAAGAGACCCAGTACTTC
.	TRBV19	TRBJ1-1	few	CASLRFAGANTEAFF	TGTGCCAGCCTAAGGTTCGCAGGGGCGAACACTGAAGCTTTCTTT
.	TRBV7-2	TRBJ2-7	.	CASSSRTASYEQYF	TGTGCCAGCAGCTCTCGGACAGCCTCCTACGAGCAGTACTTC
.	TRBV29-1	TRBJ2-5	few	CSTRTYQETQYF	TGCAGCACCAGGACATATCAAGAGACCCAGTACTTC
TRBD1	TRBV6-4	TRBJ2-2	once	CASRDRADTGELFF	TGTGCCAGTCGGGACAGGGCGGACACCGGGGAGCTGTTTTTT
TRBD1	TRBV6-1	TRBJ2-1	once	CASSAGTGDYNEQFF	TGTGCCAGCAGTGCCGGGACAGGGGATTACAATGAGCAGTTCTTC
.	TRBV6-5	TRBJ2-7	.	CASSYGGAGYEQYF	TGTGCCAGCAGTTACGGCGGTGCTGGATACGAGCAGTACTTC
.	TRBV27	TRBJ1-1	.	CASSLSDRLEAFF	TGTGCCAGCAGTTTGTCGGACAGACTTGAAGCTTTCTTT
.	TRBV2	TRBJ1-2	.	CASSPDAYGYTF	TGTGCCAGCAGTCCAGATGCCTATGGCTACACCTTC
.	TRBV28	TRBJ1-2	.	CASSLSAANYGYTF	TGTGCCAGCAGTTTATCTGCAGCTAACTATGGCTACACCTTC